Presented here are 7 T cell receptor beta chains from one specimen sequenced in a study of T cells in Graves' hyperthyroidism and ophthalmopathy. RNA transcripts yielded amplified TCR beta CDR3 regions. TCR CDR3 regions were first amplified by RT-PCR with HTBI primers. One entry per CDR3 protein, called by TCRdb with MiXCR from the multiplex PCR reads. This sample has around 580,000 distinct CDR3 sequences, with around 46% found just once. The sequenced material came from peripheral blood or thyroid tissue (not recorded which). Receptor source: a woman aged 18 to 35 with Graves' hyperthyroidism.

This clonotype was counted at least ten times. The rearrangement links TRBV12-3 or TRBV12-4 to TRBJ1-5, with D tentatively TRBD1 (6 bases). V was clipped by 5 bases and J by 1 base, with 15 bases between them. The CDR3 runs 16 residues. CDR3 coding DNA: TGTGCCAGCAGTCTGGGACACCTGGGAAGCAATCAGCCCCAGCATTTT. This gives the protein CASSLGHLGSNQPQHF.

This clonotype was recorded at least ten times. The chain has TRBV9 and TRBJ1-6, with 8 bases aligning to TRBD1. CDR1 is SGDLS and CDR2 is YYNGEE in the germline V gene. Unmatched junction bases numbered 5, after V lost 2 bases and J lost 7 bases. This CDR3 is 15 amino acids long. The CDR3 spells CASSVEDRVNSPLHF. The CDR3 DNA is TGTGCCAGCAGCGTTGAGGACAGGGTGAATTCACCCCTCCACTTT.

This clonotype came up many times. The gene calls are TRBV11-2 and TRBJ1-1; D is possibly TRBD1 (5 bases). The ends were cut back, 5 bases at V and 0 bases at J, with 10 bases in the middle. The CDR3 contains 14 residues. From germline, CDR1 is SGHAT and CDR2 FQNNGV. The CDR3 sequence is CASSRDRMNTEAFF. In nucleotides, the CDR3 is TGTGCCAGCAGCCGCGACAGAATGAACACTGAAGCTTTCTTT.

This clonotype came up many times. The V and J genes are TRBV10-2 and TRBJ2-2, with TRBD1 as a possible D gene (5 bases). V was pared by 2 bases and J by 3 bases, with 7 bases between. The germline V gene has CDR1 WSHSY and CDR2 SAAADI. The CDR3 is 14 amino acids. As DNA, the CDR3 is TGCGCCAGCAGTGAGAGCAGGGACACCGGGGAGCTGTTTTTT. It codes for CASSESRDTGELFF.

V is TRBV7-9 and J is TRBJ2-7; 11 bases line up with TRBD2. The germline V gene has CDR1 SEHNR and CDR2 FQNEAQ (reference sequence). V lost 4 bases, J lost 4 bases, and 6 bases stayed unmatched. This CDR3 spans 15 amino acids. The CDR3 nucleotides are TGTGCCAGCAGCTATAGCGGGAGGGTACAATACGAGCAGTACTTC. Encoded protein: CASSYSGRVQYEQYF.

The chain combines TRBV9 with TRBJ1-4, with 8 bases identical to TRBD1. This CDR3 is built from 16 residues. The junction had 8 bases not matched to a gene; V was cut back by 0 bases and J by 7 bases. Germline values: CDR1 SGDLS, CDR2 YYNGEE. CDR3: CASSVVSGGGGEKLFF. CDR3 in DNA: TGTGCCAGCAGCGTAGTCTCAGGGGGCGGGGGTGAAAAACTGTTTTTT. Filled out from reference TRBV9 and TRBJ1-4, the complete variable domain reads DSGVTQTPKHLITATGQRVTLRCSPRSGDLSVYWYQQSLDQGLQFLIQYYNGEERAKGNILERFSAQQFPDLHSELNLSSLELGDSALYFCASSVVSGGGGEKLFFGSGTQLSVL.

This clonotype appeared many times. The V gene is TRBV7-2, the J gene TRBJ1-2; TRBD1 matches 8 bases. The germline V gene has CDR1 SGHTA and CDR2 FQGNSA. CDR3 size: 17 residues. J gave up 0 bases and V 3 bases, and 9 bases lay outside the gene matches. CDR3 sequence (DNA): TGTGCCAGCAGCTTGGACAGGGTCAATACAGCTAACTATGGCTACACCTTC. It is translated as CASSLDRVNTANYGYTF.